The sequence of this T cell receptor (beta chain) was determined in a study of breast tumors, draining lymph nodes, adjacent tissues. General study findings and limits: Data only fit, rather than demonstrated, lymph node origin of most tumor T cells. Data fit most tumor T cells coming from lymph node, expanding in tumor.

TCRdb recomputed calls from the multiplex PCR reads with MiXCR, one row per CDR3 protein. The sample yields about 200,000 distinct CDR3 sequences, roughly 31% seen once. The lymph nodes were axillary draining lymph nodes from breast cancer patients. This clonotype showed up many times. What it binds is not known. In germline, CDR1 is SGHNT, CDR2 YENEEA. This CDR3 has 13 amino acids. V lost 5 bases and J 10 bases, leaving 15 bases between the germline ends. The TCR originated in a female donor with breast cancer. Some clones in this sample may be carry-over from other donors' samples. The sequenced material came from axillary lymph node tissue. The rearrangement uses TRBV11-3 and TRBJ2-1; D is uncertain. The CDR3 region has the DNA TGTGCCAGCAGCCTACCTCGGGTGCGGGAGCAGTTCTTC. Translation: CASSLPRVREQFF.